This T cell receptor (beta chain) was captured in a study of blood T cell repertoires in COVID-19. Overall study: PBMCs, B-cell-depleted T cells, or T cells were the source of the cDNA or gDNA that made up the material.

As processed by the authors: Amplification with reference gene primers provided the estimates of nucleated cell counts. Assay: immunoSEQ multiplex PCR; the TCRdb copy retains only in-frame clones and omits some. V, J and clone size are those of that table, while D and trimming were read from the DNA. The sample consists of hundreds of thousands of clones, approximately 86% of them appearing once. Per the germline V gene, CDR1 is KGHSH and CDR2 is LQKENI. Trimming took off 0 bases at V and 2 bases at J, with 7 bases between the two ends. This CDR3 comprises 14 residues. Sequencing input: peripheral blood. The clonotype comes from a woman aged 55 to 70 who had recovered from COVID-19. This chain connects TRBV18 to TRBJ2-5, with D possibly matching TRBD1 (6 bases). In DNA, the CDR3 is TGTGCCAGCTCACCACCGCAGGGGCAAGAGACCCAGTACTTC. Its protein product is CASSPPQGQETQYF.